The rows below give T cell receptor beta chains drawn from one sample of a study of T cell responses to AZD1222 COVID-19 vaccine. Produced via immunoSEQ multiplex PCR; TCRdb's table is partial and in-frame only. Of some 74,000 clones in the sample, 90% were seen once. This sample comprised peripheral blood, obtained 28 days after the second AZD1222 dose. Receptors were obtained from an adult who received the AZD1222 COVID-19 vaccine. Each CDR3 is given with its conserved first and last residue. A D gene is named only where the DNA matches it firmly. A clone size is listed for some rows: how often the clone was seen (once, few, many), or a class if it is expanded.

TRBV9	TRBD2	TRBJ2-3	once	TGTGCCAGCAGCGTAGCTCCAGCGGGGGGGCTGGGCACAGATACGCAGTATTTT	CASSVAPAGGLGTDTQYF
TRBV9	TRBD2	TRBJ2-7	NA	TGTGCCAGCAGCGTAGCTAGCGGGGGGGCATACGAGCAGTACTTC	CASSVASGGAYEQYF
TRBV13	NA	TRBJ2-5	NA	TGTGCCAGCAGCTTCCGGACGGGAGAGACCCAGTACTTC	CASSFRTGETQYF
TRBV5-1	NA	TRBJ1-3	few	TGCGCCAGCAGCTTCCGTGACACGAGCTCTGGAAACACCATATATTTT	CASSFRDTSSGNTIYF
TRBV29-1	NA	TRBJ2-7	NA	TGCAGCGTTGAAGCGACCGGGGGGCGCGCCTACGAGCAGTACTTC	CSVEATGGRAYEQYF
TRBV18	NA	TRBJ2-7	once	TGTGCCAGCTCACCTGGCGTCGAGCAGTACTTC	CASSPGVEQYF
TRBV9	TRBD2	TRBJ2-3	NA	TGTGCCAGCAGCCCCCGTAGTTTGGGGGGGGATACGCAGTATTTT	CASSPRSLGGDTQYF
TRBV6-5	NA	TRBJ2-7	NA	TGTGCCAGCAGTTACGCCAGTGCCTACGAGCAGTACTTC	CASSYASAYEQYF
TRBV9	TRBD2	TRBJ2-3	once	TGTGCCAGCAGCCCCCGACTAGCGGGGGGACATACAGATACGCAGTATTTT	CASSPRLAGGHTDTQYF
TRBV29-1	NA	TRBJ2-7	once	TGCAGCGTTCAGATCCCGGGATTCACCTACGAGCAGTACTTC	CSVQIPGFTYEQYF
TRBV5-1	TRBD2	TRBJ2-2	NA	TGCGCCAGCAGCTTCGTGGCGGGGGGGCCCGGGGAGCTGTTTTTT	CASSFVAGGPGELFF
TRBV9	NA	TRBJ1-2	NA	TGTGCCAGCAGCGGCGCAAGGGACATAATCTATGGCTACACCTTC	CASSGARDIIYGYTF
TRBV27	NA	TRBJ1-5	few	TGTGCCAGCAGGCCCGAAGGGACCCGGGATCAGCCCCAGCATTTT	CASRPEGTRDQPQHF
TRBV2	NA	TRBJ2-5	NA	TGTGCCAGCACCGATAATGCGGGAGAGACCCAGTACTTC	CASTDNAGETQYF
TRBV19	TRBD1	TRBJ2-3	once	TGTGCCAGTCACGAGGGGACAGGGCGATTAAATACGCAGTATTTT	CASHEGTGRLNTQYF
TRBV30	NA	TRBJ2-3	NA	TGTGCCTGGAGTCAGGGGATAGGCACAGATACGCAGTATTTT	CAWSQGIGTDTQYF
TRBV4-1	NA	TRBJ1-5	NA	TGCGCCAGCAGCCAAGTGGTCGGTTCGGGCAATCAGCCCCAGCATTTT	CASSQVVGSGNQPQHF
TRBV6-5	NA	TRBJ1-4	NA	TGTGCCAGCAGTTACTCGTCGAATGAAAAACTGTTTTTT	CASSYSSNEKLFF
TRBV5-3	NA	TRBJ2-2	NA	TGTGCCAGAAGATTGGTCTCGGACACCGGGGAGCTGTTTTTT	CARRLVSDTGELFF
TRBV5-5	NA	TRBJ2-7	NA	TGTGCCACCAGATGGGACGCTAACTCCTACGAGCAGTACTTC	CATRWDANSYEQYF
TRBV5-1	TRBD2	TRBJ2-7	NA	TGCGCCAGCAGCTTGGCGGCTAGCGGGGGGGCCGCCTACGAGCAGTACTTC	CASSLAASGGAAYEQYF